This passage covers 16 T cell receptor beta chains from one sample sequenced in a study of T cell responses to AZD1222 COVID-19 vaccine. Libraries were prepared by immunoSEQ multiplex PCR; TCRdb keeps only in-frame clonotypes and omits some of them. This table has 59,000 or so clones, around 84% appearing once. The source material was peripheral blood, sampled on day 0 of AZD1222 vaccination. These receptors all come from an adult in good health.

J is TRBJ1-4 and V is TRBV5-5; a possible D gene is TRBD1 (5 bases). The V gene lost 2 bases and the J gene lost 8 bases, with 13 bases spanning the gap. Germline CDR1 and CDR2: SGHKS and YYEKEE (reference sequence). This CDR3 has 14 amino acids. For the CDR3, the DNA is TGTGCCAGCAGCTTCTCCAGGGAAAACGAAAAACTGTTTTTT. It specifies CASSFSRENEKLFF.

The V and J genes are TRBV30 and TRBJ2-7; D might be TRBD1 (5 bases). The CDR3 is 14 residues long. Trimming removed 6 bases from V and 2 bases from J, with 17 bases in between. Germline V gene lookup returns CDR1 GTSNPN and CDR2 SVGIG (reference sequence). CDR3 sequence reads: CACKDIMGPYEQYF. The CDR3 nucleotides read TGTGCCTGCAAGGACATCATGGGGCCCTACGAGCAGTACTTC.

The chain couples TRBV6-2 or TRBV6-3 to TRBJ2-1, with D possibly TRBD2 on 5 matching bases. This CDR3 comprises 16 residues. Germline V gives CDR1 MNHEY, CDR2 SVGEGT. Trimming removed 5 bases at V and 1 base at J, with 15 bases between. CDR3: CASSKGSGSSYNEQFF. In nucleotides, the CDR3 is TGTGCCAGCAGTAAAGGGTCGGGAAGTTCCTACAATGAGCAGTTCTTC.

This sequence joins TRBV6-5 and TRBJ1-3; D might be TRBD1 (5 bases). The CDR3 length is 15 residues. The germline CDR1 and CDR2 sequences are MNHEY and SVGAGI. V lost 6 bases and J lost 0, with 12 bases in between. DNA of the CDR3: TGTGCCAGCAGATCGGACACGAGCTCTGGAAACACCATATATTTT. It specifies CASRSDTSSGNTIYF.

The chain joins TRBV21-1 to TRBJ1-5; the D segment call TRBD1 is taken from the table without a DNA check. TRBV21-1 is assigned pseudogene status. The CDR3 spans 15 residues. CDR3 sequence: CASSRIPGGNQPQHF. The CDR3 DNA sequence: TGTGCCAGCAGCCGGATCCCAGGGGGCAATCAGCCCCAGCATTTT.

A few counts support this clone. The chain combines TRBV25-1 with TRBJ2-7; D possibly uses TRBD1 or TRBD2 (5 bases each). The ends were cut back, 6 bases at V and 4 bases at J, with 13 bases in the middle. CDR1 and CDR2 from the germline V gene are MGHDK and SYGVNS. The CDR3 sequence is 13 residues long. The CDR3 sequence: CASSPGTAYEQYF. The CDR3 DNA is TGTGCCAGCAGCCCCGGGACCGCTTACGAGCAGTACTTC.

In its sample, this clone was seen a few times. V and J are TRBV28 and TRBJ1-5, with 12 bases that match TRBD1. The length of the CDR3 is 19 residues. CDR1 and CDR2 from the germline V gene are MDHEN and SYDVKM. With V trimmed by 4 bases and J by 0 bases, 10 bases remained unmatched. CDR3 residues: CASSSLYGTGGYSNQPQHF. The CDR3 DNA reads as TGTGCCAGCAGTTCCCTCTACGGGACAGGGGGCTATAGCAATCAGCCCCAGCATTTT. The full variable domain, with the rest looked up from reference TRBV28 and TRBJ1-5, is DVKVTQSSRYLVKRTGEKVFLECVQDMDHENMFWYRQDPGLGLRLIYFSYDVKMKEKGDIPEGYSVSREKKERFSLILESASTNQTSMYLCASSSLYGTGGYSNQPQHFGDGTRLSIL.

The CDR3 spells CASSVGLRGRESGNTIYF. DNA of the CDR3: TGTGCCAGCAGCGTAGGGTTGAGGGGGCGCGAGTCTGGAAACACCATATATTTT. The chain links TRBV9 to TRBJ1-3, with TRBD1 matching over 7 bases. From germline, CDR1 is SGDLS and CDR2 YYNGEE. CDR3 length: 18 amino acids. V was pared by 0 bases and J by 1 base, with 10 bases of the junction left unmatched.

The chain carries TRBV7-9 and TRBJ2-1; D gene ambiguous. Per germline, CDR1 SEHNR and CDR2 FQNEAQ (reference sequence). This CDR3 spans 14 amino acids. The ends were cut back, 5 bases at V and 8 bases at J, with 16 bases in the middle. The CDR3 loop is CASSTGPLAHEQFF. CDR3 nucleotide sequence: TGTGCCAGCAGCACGGGCCCGCTCGCCCATGAGCAGTTCTTC.

The chain recombines TRBV11-2 with TRBJ2-2; tentative D call: TRBD2 (5 bases). Germline V gene sequence: CDR1 SGHAT, CDR2 FQNNGV. Trimming shortened V by 0 bases and J by 5 bases, and 7 bases separated the two germline ends. The CDR3 sequence is 14 residues long. DNA of the CDR3: TGTGCCAGCAGCTTAGAGAGGGTAACCGGGGAGCTGTTTTTT. This sequence encodes CASSLERVTGELFF.

The chain joins TRBV3-1 (or the pseudogene TRBV3-2) to TRBJ1-4; unclear D gene. V lost 2 bases and J lost 0, with 7 bases in between. Looked up from germline, CDR1 is LGHDT and CDR2 is YNNKEL (reference sequence). This CDR3 comprises 15 residues. The CDR3 loop is CASSQRTATNEKLFF. The CDR3 region has the DNA TGTGCCAGCAGCCAAAGGACTGCAACTAATGAAAAACTGTTTTTT.

The J gene is TRBJ2-3, the V gene TRBV5-1, with 12 bases lining up with TRBD2. This CDR3 spans 16 amino acids. With 2 bases clipped from V and 7 bases from J, the junction kept 8 bases outside the gene matches. Germline V CDR1 and CDR2: SGHRS, YFSETQ. The CDR3 region has the DNA TGCGCCAGCAGCTTCTCCCTGCTAGCGGGAGGGAATACGCAGTATTTT. Amino acid sequence: CASSFSLLAGGNTQYF.

J is TRBJ1-1 and V is TRBV2, with 7 bases lining up with TRBD1. Germline assignment: CDR1 SNHLY and CDR2 FYNNEI. This CDR3 contains 14 residues. After removal of 5 bases from V and 5 bases from J, the junction contained 8 bases not matched to a gene. The CDR3 here is CASSTDRVLTEAFF. The CDR3 nucleotides are TGTGCCAGCAGTACAGACAGGGTATTGACTGAAGCTTTCTTT. Filled out from reference TRBV2 and TRBJ1-1, the complete variable domain reads EPEVTQTPSHQVTQMGQEVILRCVPISNHLYFYWYRQILGQKVEFLVSFYNNEISEKSEIFDDQFSVERPDGSNFTLKIRSTKLEDSAMYFCASSTDRVLTEAFFGQGTRLTVV.

The chain carries TRBV19 and TRBJ1-3; D unresolved. This CDR3 region has 16 residues. The germline CDR1 and CDR2 sequences are LNHDA and SQIVND (reference sequence). V lost 1 base and J 0 bases, leaving 10 bases between the germline ends. CDR3 region: CASSIVGIDSGNTIYF. The CDR3 coding sequence is TGTGCCAGTAGTATAGTGGGAATTGACTCTGGAAACACCATATATTTT.

The chain joins TRBV19 to TRBJ1-2, with 12 bases identical to TRBD1. Trimming removed 6 bases from V and 4 bases from J; junction bases left unmatched: 9. CDR1 and CDR2 from the germline V gene are LNHDA and SQIVND (reference sequence). This CDR3 is built from 16 residues. CDR3 sequence (DNA): TGTGCCAGTAGGCGTGGGACAGGGGGCGATGGCTATGGCTACACCTTC. Translated, it gives CASRRGTGGDGYGYTF. The full variable domain, in which reference TRBV19 and TRBJ1-2 provide the parts outside the CDR3, is DGGITQSPKYLFRKEGQNVTLSCEQNLNHDAMYWYRQDPGQGLRLIYYSQIVNDFQKGDIAEGYSVSREKKESFPLTVTSAQKNPTAFYLCASRRGTGGDGYGYTFGSGTRLTVV.

This chain joins TRBV19 and TRBJ1-5, with D maybe TRBD1 (5 bases). Germline-derived CDR1 and CDR2 are LNHDA and SQIVND (reference sequence). The CDR3 is made up of 15 amino acids. V was clipped by 4 bases and J by 2 bases, with 12 bases between them. The CDR3 sequence: CASSRGVVGNQPQHF. DNA for the CDR3: TGTGCCAGTAGTAGGGGGGTAGTTGGCAATCAGCCCCAGCATTTT.